Listed below are T cell receptor beta chains from one sample, sequenced in a study of cytomegalovirus exposure and HLA in healthy donors. Assay: immunoSEQ multiplex PCR; the TCRdb copy retains only in-frame clones and omits some. This table has under 200,000 clones, roughly 96% appearing once. Sample: PBMCs. The source of these receptors is a woman under 30 in good health and CMV-seronegative. Each CDR3 is given with its conserved first and last residue. Each record gives: CDR3 protein, CDR3 DNA, clone size, V gene, J gene, D gene. The D gene is left open where the match is weak. The size entry is marked missing in some rows and otherwise reads once, few, many or a size class.

CDR3 protein: CASSHGLADYNEQFF
CDR3 DNA: TGTGCCAGCAGCCACGGACTGGCGGACTACAATGAGCAGTTCTTC
clone size: NA
V gene: TRBV11-2
J gene: TRBJ2-1
D gene: NA

CDR3 protein: CASSLSPSGGFEQFF
CDR3 DNA: TGTGCCAGCAGTTTATCGCCTAGCGGGGGGTTTGAGCAGTTCTTC
clone size: NA
V gene: TRBV27
J gene: TRBJ2-1
D gene: TRBD2

CDR3 protein: CASSLAFEIAGVNEQFF
CDR3 DNA: TGCGCCAGCAGCTTGGCCTTTGAAATAGCGGGGGTAAATGAGCAGTTCTTC
clone size: NA
V gene: TRBV5-1
J gene: TRBJ2-1
D gene: TRBD2

CDR3 protein: CASSLWDSNRPPNTGELFF
CDR3 DNA: TGTGCCAGCAGCTTATGGGACAGCAATCGACCCCCGAACACCGGGGAGCTGTTTTTT
clone size: NA
V gene: TRBV7-2
J gene: TRBJ2-2
D gene: TRBD1

CDR3 protein: CAGRRRGGSGANVLTF
CDR3 DNA: TGTGCCGGGCGCCGGCGGGGGGGCTCTGGGGCCAACGTCCTGACTTTC
clone size: NA
V gene: TRBV30
J gene: TRBJ2-6
D gene: TRBD2

CDR3 protein: CASSPPSDTQYF
CDR3 DNA: TGTGCCAGCTCACCACCCTCAGATACGCAGTATTTT
clone size: few
V gene: TRBV18
J gene: TRBJ2-3
D gene: NA

CDR3 protein: CATRPTDLNTGELFF
CDR3 DNA: TGTGCCACCAGACCGACAGATCTAAACACCGGGGAGCTGTTTTTT
clone size: once
V gene: TRBV6-6
J gene: TRBJ2-2
D gene: NA

CDR3 protein: CASSLGGRLSGANVLTF
CDR3 DNA: TGTGCCAGCAGCTTAGGGGGCAGGCTCTCTGGGGCCAACGTCCTGACTTTC
clone size: NA
V gene: TRBV11-2
J gene: TRBJ2-6
D gene: NA

CDR3 protein: CASSLGGLAPVREQYF
CDR3 DNA: TGTGCCAGCAGCTTAGGTGGACTAGCCCCAGTGAGGGAGCAGTACTTC
clone size: NA
V gene: TRBV7-2
J gene: TRBJ2-7
D gene: TRBD2

CDR3 protein: CASSLAGGNSPLHF
CDR3 DNA: TGTGCCAGCAGCTTAGCCGGGGGTAATTCACCCCTCCACTTT
clone size: few
V gene: TRBV7-9
J gene: TRBJ1-6
D gene: NA

CDR3 protein: CASSYSTGGGNYGYTF
CDR3 DNA: TGTGCCAGCAGTTACTCGACAGGGGGCGGTAACTATGGCTACACCTTC
clone size: NA
V gene: TRBV6-5
J gene: TRBJ1-2
D gene: TRBD1

CDR3 protein: CASGQGHTDTQYF
CDR3 DNA: TGCGCCAGCGGGCAGGGCCACACAGATACGCAGTATTTT
clone size: NA
V gene: TRBV5-1
J gene: TRBJ2-3
D gene: NA

CDR3 protein: CASSLSAGGELFF
CDR3 DNA: TGTGCCAGCAGTTTATCAGCGGGCGGGGAGCTGTTTTTT
clone size: NA
V gene: TRBV27
J gene: TRBJ2-2
D gene: NA

CDR3 protein: CASSGAGIYEQYF
CDR3 DNA: TGTGCCAGCAGTGGGGCAGGGATTTACGAGCAGTACTTC
clone size: NA
V gene: TRBV6-1
J gene: TRBJ2-7
D gene: NA

CDR3 protein: CASSLRRQGYEQYF
CDR3 DNA: TGTGCCAGCAGCTTAAGACGGCAGGGGTACGAGCAGTACTTC
clone size: NA
V gene: TRBV7-2
J gene: TRBJ2-7
D gene: NA

CDR3 protein: CASSLRQGGGYTF
CDR3 DNA: TGTGCCAGCAGTTTGAGGCAGGGAGGCGGCTACACCTTC
clone size: NA
V gene: TRBV28
J gene: TRBJ1-2
D gene: NA

CDR3 protein: CASSPREGEAFF
CDR3 DNA: TGTGCCAGCTCACCACGCGAGGGTGAAGCTTTCTTT
clone size: NA
V gene: TRBV18
J gene: TRBJ1-1
D gene: NA

CDR3 protein: CATGTGGEAFF
CDR3 DNA: TGTGCCACCGGGACAGGGGGTGAAGCTTTCTTT
clone size: NA
V gene: TRBV6-5
J gene: TRBJ1-1
D gene: TRBD1

CDR3 protein: CASSYLQGFDNSPLHF
CDR3 DNA: TGTGCCAGCAGTTACCTCCAGGGATTTGATAATTCACCCCTCCACTTT
clone size: NA
V gene: TRBV6-5
J gene: TRBJ1-6
D gene: NA

CDR3 protein: CASSVASVPGIGTQYF
CDR3 DNA: TGTGCCAGCAGCGTAGCAAGTGTTCCGGGGATCGGTACGCAGTATTTT
clone size: NA
V gene: TRBV9
J gene: TRBJ2-3
D gene: NA

CDR3 protein: CASGSGGGTFTDTQYF
CDR3 DNA: TGTGCTAGTGGTTCTGGCGGGGGGACTTTCACAGATACGCAGTATTTT
clone size: NA
V gene: TRBV12-5
J gene: TRBJ2-3
D gene: TRBD2

CDR3 protein: CASSLAEDQPQHF
CDR3 DNA: TGTGCCAGCAGCTTAGCGGAGGATCAGCCCCAGCATTTT
clone size: NA
V gene: TRBV7-3
J gene: TRBJ1-5
D gene: NA

CDR3 protein: CASRGQGGASDTQYF
CDR3 DNA: TGTGCCAGCAGGGGACAGGGGGGGGCCTCGGATACGCAGTATTTT
clone size: NA
V gene: TRBV2
J gene: TRBJ2-3
D gene: TRBD1

CDR3 protein: CASSTRGLAGDNEKLFF
CDR3 DNA: TGCGCCAGCAGCACCAGGGGGCTTGCTGGGGATAATGAAAAACTGTTTTTT
clone size: NA
V gene: TRBV5-1
J gene: TRBJ1-4
D gene: TRBD1

CDR3 protein: CASRLGTGLAGANSYNEQFF
CDR3 DNA: TGTGCAAGTCGCTTAGGGACGGGACTAGCGGGGGCTAACTCCTACAATGAGCAGTTCTTC
clone size: NA
V gene: TRBV12-2
J gene: TRBJ2-1
D gene: NA

CDR3 protein: CASSSPGQGNYGYTF
CDR3 DNA: TGTGCCAGTAGTAGTCCGGGACAGGGGAACTATGGCTACACCTTC
clone size: NA
V gene: TRBV19
J gene: TRBJ1-2
D gene: TRBD1

CDR3 protein: CASGTAGKGVAEAFF
CDR3 DNA: TGTGCCAGTGGTACCGCCGGTAAGGGGGTGGCAGAAGCTTTCTTT
clone size: NA
V gene: TRBV19
J gene: TRBJ1-1
D gene: NA

CDR3 protein: CASRGLAGRDTQYF
CDR3 DNA: TGTGCCAGCAGAGGACTAGCGGGGCGGGATACGCAGTATTTT
clone size: NA
V gene: TRBV6-5
J gene: TRBJ2-3
D gene: TRBD2

CDR3 protein: CASSEGMRGTYEQYF
CDR3 DNA: TGTGCCAGCAGCGAGGGAATGCGGGGGACCTACGAGCAGTACTTC
clone size: NA
V gene: TRBV27
J gene: TRBJ2-7
D gene: TRBD2

CDR3 protein: CSVDSDQPQHF
CDR3 DNA: TGCAGCGTTGATTCCGATCAGCCCCAGCATTTT
clone size: NA
V gene: TRBV29-1
J gene: TRBJ1-5
D gene: NA

CDR3 protein: CASKMGTGGTEAFF
CDR3 DNA: TGTGCCAGCAAGATGGGGACAGGGGGGACTGAAGCTTTCTTT
clone size: NA
V gene: TRBV6-1
J gene: TRBJ1-1
D gene: TRBD1

CDR3 protein: CASSLSVLNYEQYF
CDR3 DNA: TGTGCCAGCAGCTTGAGCGTTCTAAACTACGAGCAGTACTTC
clone size: NA
V gene: TRBV7-9
J gene: TRBJ2-7
D gene: NA

CDR3 protein: CSVAPGTGGRLETF
CDR3 DNA: NA
clone size: NA
V gene: TRBV29-1
J gene: TRBJ1-2
D gene: NA

CDR3 protein: CASSVASGDSYEQYF
CDR3 DNA: TGTGCCAGCAGCGTGGCTAGCGGGGACTCCTACGAGCAGTACTTC
clone size: NA
V gene: TRBV9
J gene: TRBJ2-7
D gene: TRBD2

CDR3 protein: CASSPSGKVQAEAFF
CDR3 DNA: TGTGCCAGCAGCCCATCCGGGAAGGTCCAGGCTGAAGCTTTCTTT
clone size: once
V gene: TRBV5-4
J gene: TRBJ1-1
D gene: NA

CDR3 protein: CASSLEAKRTYEQYF
CDR3 DNA: TGTGCCAGCAGTTTAGAGGCCAAAAGAACCTACGAGCAGTACTTC
clone size: NA
V gene: TRBV27
J gene: TRBJ2-7
D gene: NA

CDR3 protein: CASSYSLGGVDGYTF
CDR3 DNA: TGTGCCAGCAGTTACTCGTTGGGGGGGGTGGATGGCTACACCTTC
clone size: NA
V gene: TRBV6-6
J gene: TRBJ1-2
D gene: NA